These 16 T cell receptor beta chains were all obtained from the same sample, sequenced in a study of CD8+ T cells in alopecia areata. Sequencing templates came from extracted RNA that was reverse transcribed into cDNA. Produced via immunoSEQ multiplex PCR; TCRdb's table is partial and in-frame only. The profile shows over 110,000 clones, 45% to 60% of them singletons. The source material was CD4+ T cells sorted from blood, sampled at week 0. These TCRs come from a human donor with alopecia areata.

The chain is built from TRBV30 and TRBJ2-3; no clear D gene. The CDR3 spans 11 residues. Trimming cost V 5 bases and J 5 bases, with 8 bases left between them. CDR1 and CDR2 from the germline V gene are GTSNPN and SVGIG (reference sequence). The DNA for the CDR3 is TGTGCCTGGGGGGTGAGAGATACGCAGTATTTT. The encoded protein is CAWGVRDTQYF.

The gene calls are TRBV5-4 and TRBJ2-5; 12 bases map to TRBD2. This CDR3 contains 16 residues. V was pared by 2 bases and J by 5 bases, with 7 bases of the junction left unmatched. In germline, CDR1 is SGHNT, CDR2 YYREEE (reference sequence). CDR3 coding DNA: TGTGCCAGCAGCTTCCCTAGCGGGAGGGCCGGGGAGACCCAGTACTTC. It is translated as CASSFPSGRAGETQYF. The full variable domain, with the rest looked up from reference TRBV5-4 and TRBJ2-5, is ETGVTQSPTHLIKTRGQQVTLRCSSQSGHNTVSWYQQALGQGPQFIFQYYREEENGRGNFPPRFSGLQFPNYSSELNVNALELDDSALYLCASSFPSGRAGETQYFGPGTRLLVL.

In this sample, this clone turned up a few times. CDR3 loop: CASSQSGRTTNKETQYF. DNA for the CDR3: TGTGCCAGCAGCCAGTCCGGCAGGACTACGAACAAAGAGACCCAGTACTTC. The chain recombines TRBV4-2 with TRBJ2-5; possible D gene TRBD2, 6 bases. Germline loops: CDR1 LGHNA, CDR2 YNFKEQ. V was shortened by 3 bases and J by 3 bases, with 20 bases between the two germline ends. This CDR3 contains 17 residues.

CDR3 protein: CAWSLQTGELFF. The CDR3 region has the DNA TGTGCCTGGAGTCTCCAAACCGGGGAGCTGTTTTTT. V gene TRBV30 combines with J gene TRBJ2-2; D uncertain. The V end lost 2 bases, the J end lost 5 bases, and 6 bases lay between the germline ends. The length of the CDR3 is 12 residues. Looked up from germline, CDR1 is GTSNPN and CDR2 is SVGIG (reference sequence).

This clone was picked up a small number of times. The chain joins TRBV29-1 to TRBJ2-3; TRBD2 is a possible D gene (5 bases). This CDR3 is 15 amino acids long. Trimming took 0 bases from V and 4 from J, leaving 14 bases between them. Germline CDR1 is SQVTM and CDR2 is ANQGSEA. For the CDR3, the DNA is TGCAGCGTTGAAGATGAGGGCAGCCGCGCAGATACGCAGTATTTT. Translation gives CSVEDEGSRADTQYF.

The chain has TRBV6-1 and TRBJ2-3, with D perhaps being TRBD1 or TRBD2 (5 bases each). CDR3 length equals 15 residues. The V gene lost 4 bases and the J gene lost 0 bases, with 11 bases spanning the gap. Germline CDR1 is MNHNS and CDR2 is SASEGT. DNA of the CDR3: TGTGCCAGCAGTGCGAGTTGGGACAGCACAGATACGCAGTATTTT. Translated, it gives CASSASWDSTDTQYF.

The rearrangement joins TRBV2 to TRBJ2-6; TRBD1 might be the D (6 bases). With 4 bases removed from V and 2 bases from J, the gap between germline ends came to 9 bases. The V gene's germline CDR1 is SNHLY and CDR2 FYNNEI. The CDR3 extends over 15 amino acids. The CDR3 DNA reads TGTGCCAGCAGTGCCAACAGGGCTGGGGCCAACGTCCTGACTTTC. Amino acids: CASSANRAGANVLTF.

The V and J genes are TRBV30 and TRBJ2-7, with no clear D. Germline CDR1 reads GTSNPN; CDR2 reads SVGIG (reference sequence). V was clipped by 0 bases and J by 2 bases, with 5 bases between them. This CDR3 is 12 amino acids long. The CDR3 region has the DNA TGTGCCTGGAGTGTTTGGACCTACGAGCAGTACTTC. It yields the protein CAWSVWTYEQYF.

The chain recombines TRBV2 with TRBJ2-1, with 7 positions matching TRBD2. The CDR3 is 14 amino acids. The J segment lost 5 bases and the V segment lost 2 bases, leaving 3 bases of the junction unmatched. CDR1 and CDR2 from the germline V gene are SNHLY and FYNNEI. CDR3 in amino acids: CASSELAEDNEQFF. The CDR3 DNA reads TGTGCCAGCAGTGAACTAGCGGAGGACAATGAGCAGTTCTTC. Together with reference TRBV2 and TRBJ2-1, the CDR3 gives the full variable domain: EPEVTQTPSHQVTQMGQEVILRCVPISNHLYFYWYRQILGQKVEFLVSFYNNEISEKSEIFDDQFSVERPDGSNFTLKIRSTKLEDSAMYFCASSELAEDNEQFFGPGTRLTVL.

This clone was found a few times. This chain joins TRBV29-1 and TRBJ2-7, with 13 nucleotides matching TRBD2. The V gene end was trimmed by 6 bases and the J gene end by 3 bases; junction bases not matched to a gene: 8. The CDR3 sequence is 15 residues long. Germline-derived CDR1 and CDR2 are SQVTM and ANQGSEA. CDR3 sequence: CSVGAGTSGIYEQYF. In nucleotides, the CDR3 is TGCAGCGTCGGGGCCGGGACTAGCGGGATCTACGAGCAGTACTTC.

V gene TRBV9 combines with J gene TRBJ2-5, with 11 bases aligning to TRBD1. V was clipped by 4 bases and J by 5 bases; unmatched bases: 7. The CDR3 length is 15 residues. Germline assignment: CDR1 SGDLS and CDR2 YYNGEE. The CDR3 is CASSRRTGGAETQYF. As DNA, the CDR3 is TGTGCCAGCAGCAGGCGGACAGGGGGCGCGGAGACCCAGTACTTC.

This clone was observed a handful of times. The chain couples TRBV30 to TRBJ2-2; 14 positions match TRBD2. Trimming cost V 3 bases and J 3 bases; bases outside gene matches: 6. Germline V gene data show CDR1 as GTSNPN and CDR2 as SVGIG (reference sequence). The CDR3 is 17 residues long. The CDR3 nucleotides are TGTGCCTGGAGGTTCGGGACTAGCGGGAGTTACACCGGGGAGCTGTTTTTT. This codes for CAWRFGTSGSYTGELFF.

This clone was detected only a few times. The same CDR3 is also encoded by other DNA sequences in this sample. The V call is TRBV5-1, the J call TRBJ2-2; 7 bases are a match to TRBD1. The CDR3 is 14 residues long. Germline CDR1 and CDR2: SGHRS and YFSETQ. Unmatched junction bases numbered 6, after V lost 4 bases and J lost 6 bases. CDR3 loop: CASSPGQVPGELFF. The CDR3 coding sequence is TGCGCCAGCAGCCCCGGACAGGTCCCCGGGGAGCTGTTTTTT.

A few counts support this clone. CDR3 amino acids: CSVRGLAGGRDTQYF. The DNA for the CDR3 is TGCAGCGTCCGGGGACTAGCGGGAGGCAGAGATACGCAGTATTTT. The rearrangement links TRBV29-1 to TRBJ2-3; 15 bases align to TRBD2. The germline V gene encodes CDR1 SQVTM and CDR2 ANQGSEA. V lost 6 bases, J lost 5 bases, and 6 bases stayed unmatched. This CDR3 is 15 amino acids long.

Turning to this clone: At one end, the junction sequence differs from germline, possibly due to a read error. The chain has TRBV29-1 and TRBJ2-5, with D possibly matching TRBD2 (5 bases). This CDR3 comprises 12 residues. Germline lookup yields CDR1 SQVTM and CDR2 ANQGSEA. The CDR3 sequence: CSVEARPSGQYF. The CDR3 coding sequence is TGCAGCGTGGAAGCCAGACCCTCGGGGCAGTACTTC.

The J gene is TRBJ2-5, the V gene TRBV7-8; D possibly matches TRBD1 or TRBD2 (5 bases each). CDR3 length equals 12 residues. The V gene lost 5 bases and the J gene lost 4 bases, with 8 bases spanning the gap. Germline assignment: CDR1 SGHVS and CDR2 FQNEAQ. This chain's CDR3 is CASSQGRETQYF. CDR3 sequence (DNA): TGTGCCAGCAGCCAGGGACGAGAGACCCAGTACTTC.